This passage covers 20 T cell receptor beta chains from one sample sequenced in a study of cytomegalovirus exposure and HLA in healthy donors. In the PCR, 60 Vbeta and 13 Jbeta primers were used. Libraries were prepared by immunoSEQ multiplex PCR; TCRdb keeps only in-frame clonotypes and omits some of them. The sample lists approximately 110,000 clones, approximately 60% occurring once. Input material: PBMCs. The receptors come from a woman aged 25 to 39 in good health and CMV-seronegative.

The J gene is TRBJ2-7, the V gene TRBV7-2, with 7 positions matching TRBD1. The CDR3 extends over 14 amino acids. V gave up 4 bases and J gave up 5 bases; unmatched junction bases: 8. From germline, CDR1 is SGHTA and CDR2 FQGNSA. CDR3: CASSSRTGLDEQYF. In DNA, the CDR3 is TGTGCCAGCAGCTCAAGGACAGGATTGGACGAGCAGTACTTC.

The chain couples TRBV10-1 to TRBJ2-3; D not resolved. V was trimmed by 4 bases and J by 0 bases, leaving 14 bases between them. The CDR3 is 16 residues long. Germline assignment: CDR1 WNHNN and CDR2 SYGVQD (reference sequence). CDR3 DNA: TGCGCCAGCAGTGCCCAAGTTGGAGTAAGCACAGATACGCAGTATTTT. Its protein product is CASSAQVGVSTDTQYF.

In DNA form, the CDR3 reads TGTGCCTGGAATCCGGGACTAGGTTCACCCCTCCACTTT. This encodes CAWNPGLGSPLHF. The chain employs TRBV30 and TRBJ1-6; TRBD1 is a possible D gene (5 bases). V was clipped by 4 bases and J by 9 bases, with 13 bases between them. Per germline, CDR1 GTSNPN and CDR2 SVGIG (reference sequence). This CDR3 is 13 amino acids long.

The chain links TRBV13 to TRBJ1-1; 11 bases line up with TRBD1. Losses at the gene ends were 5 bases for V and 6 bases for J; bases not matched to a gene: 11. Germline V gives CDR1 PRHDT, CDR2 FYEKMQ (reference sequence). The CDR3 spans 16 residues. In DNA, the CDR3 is TGTGCCAGCAGCGGGGACAGGGGGTCGGCAACGGCTGAAGCTTTCTTT. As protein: CASSGDRGSATAEAFF.

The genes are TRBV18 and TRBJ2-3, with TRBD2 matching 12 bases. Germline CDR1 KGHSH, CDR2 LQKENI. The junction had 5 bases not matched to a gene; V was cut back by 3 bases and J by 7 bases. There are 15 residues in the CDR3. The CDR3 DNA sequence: TGTGCCAGCTCACCGGGACTAGCGGGTATAAATACGCAGTATTTT. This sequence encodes CASSPGLAGINTQYF.

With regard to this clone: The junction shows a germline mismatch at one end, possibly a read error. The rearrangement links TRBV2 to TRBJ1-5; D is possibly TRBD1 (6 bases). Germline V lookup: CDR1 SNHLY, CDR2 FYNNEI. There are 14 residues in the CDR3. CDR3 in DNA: TGTGCCAGCAGCAGACAGGCCGGCAATCAGCCCCGGCATTTT. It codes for CASSRQAGNQPRHF.

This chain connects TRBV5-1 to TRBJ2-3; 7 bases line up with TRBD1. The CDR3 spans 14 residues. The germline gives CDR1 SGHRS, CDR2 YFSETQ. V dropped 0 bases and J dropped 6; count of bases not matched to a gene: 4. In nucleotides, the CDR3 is TGCGCCAGCAGCTTGGAACAGGGGATGGATACGCAGTATTTT. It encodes CASSLEQGMDTQYF.

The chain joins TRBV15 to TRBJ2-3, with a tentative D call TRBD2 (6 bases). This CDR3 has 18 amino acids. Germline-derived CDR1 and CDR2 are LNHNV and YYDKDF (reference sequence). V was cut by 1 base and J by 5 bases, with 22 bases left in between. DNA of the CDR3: TGTGCCACCAGCAGAGGGTGGGGGTCGGGAGCCCCCGAAGATACGCAGTATTTT. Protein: CATSRGWGSGAPEDTQYF.

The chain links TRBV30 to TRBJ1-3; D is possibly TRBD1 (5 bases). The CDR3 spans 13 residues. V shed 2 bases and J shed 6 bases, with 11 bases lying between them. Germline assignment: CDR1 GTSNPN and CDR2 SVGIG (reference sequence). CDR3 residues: CAWSSAGLNTIYF. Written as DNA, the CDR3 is TGTGCCTGGAGTTCGGCAGGGTTAAACACCATATATTTT.

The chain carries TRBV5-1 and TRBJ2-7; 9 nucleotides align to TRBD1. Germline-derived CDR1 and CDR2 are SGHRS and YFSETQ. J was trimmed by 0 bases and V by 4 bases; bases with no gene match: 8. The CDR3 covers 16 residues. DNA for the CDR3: TGCGCCAGCAGCGAGGCCGGACAGGGGAGCTCCTACGAGCAGTACTTC. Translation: CASSEAGQGSSYEQYF.

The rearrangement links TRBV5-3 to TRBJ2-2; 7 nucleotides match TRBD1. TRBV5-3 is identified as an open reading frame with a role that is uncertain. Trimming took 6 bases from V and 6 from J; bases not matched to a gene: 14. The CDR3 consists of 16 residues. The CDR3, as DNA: TGTGCCAGAAACATTAGGGGGCCGTTACGATCCGGGGAGCTGTTTTTT. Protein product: CARNIRGPLRSGELFF.

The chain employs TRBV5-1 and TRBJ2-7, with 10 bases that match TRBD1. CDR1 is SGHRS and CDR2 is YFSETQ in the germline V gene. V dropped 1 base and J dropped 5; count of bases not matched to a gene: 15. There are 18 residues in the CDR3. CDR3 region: CASSLYGGGTGAQDEQYF. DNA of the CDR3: TGCGCCAGCAGCTTGTATGGTGGCGGGACAGGGGCCCAGGACGAGCAGTACTTC.

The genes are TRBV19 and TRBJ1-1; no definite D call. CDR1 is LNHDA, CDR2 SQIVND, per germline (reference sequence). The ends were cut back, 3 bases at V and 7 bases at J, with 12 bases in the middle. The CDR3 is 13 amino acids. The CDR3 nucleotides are TGTGCCAGTAGTATCACAGAAAGTGATGAAGCTTTCTTT. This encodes CASSITESDEAFF.

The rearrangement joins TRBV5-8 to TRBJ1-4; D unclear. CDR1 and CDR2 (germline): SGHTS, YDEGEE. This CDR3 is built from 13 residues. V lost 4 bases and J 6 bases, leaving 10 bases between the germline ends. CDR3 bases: TGTGCCAGCAGCCGATACTTTGATGAAAAACTGTTTTTT. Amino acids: CASSRYFDEKLFF.

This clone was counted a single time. The CDR3 DNA is TGTGCCAAGATAGACCTGACAGGGTCCATACCCTACGAGCAGTACTTC. Translating it yields CAKIDLTGSIPYEQYF. This chain links TRBV27 with TRBJ2-7; 7 nucleotides agree with TRBD1. Germline V lookup: CDR1 MNHEY, CDR2 SMNVEV (reference sequence). The CDR3 sequence is 16 residues long. The ends lost 10 bases at V and 2 bases at J; junction bases unmatched: 17.

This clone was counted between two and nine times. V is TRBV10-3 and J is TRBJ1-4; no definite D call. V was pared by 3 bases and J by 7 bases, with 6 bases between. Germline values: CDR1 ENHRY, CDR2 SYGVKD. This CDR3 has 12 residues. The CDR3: CAISEEGEKLFF. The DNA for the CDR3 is TGTGCCATCAGTGAAGAGGGTGAAAAACTGTTTTTT.

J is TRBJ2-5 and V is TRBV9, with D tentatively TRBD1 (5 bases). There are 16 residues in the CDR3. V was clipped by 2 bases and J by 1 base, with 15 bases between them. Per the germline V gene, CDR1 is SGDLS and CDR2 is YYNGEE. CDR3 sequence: CASSVEHRGPQETQYF. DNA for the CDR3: TGTGCCAGCAGCGTCGAGCATAGGGGTCCCCAAGAGACCCAGTACTTC.

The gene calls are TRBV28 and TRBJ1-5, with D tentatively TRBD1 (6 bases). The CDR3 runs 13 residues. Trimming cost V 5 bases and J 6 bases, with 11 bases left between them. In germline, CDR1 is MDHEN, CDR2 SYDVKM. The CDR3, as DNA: TGTGCCAGCAGTCCAAACAGGGTTCAGCCCCAGCATTTT. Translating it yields CASSPNRVQPQHF.

The chain's CDR3 is CASSLAGVLDTQYF. The CDR3, as DNA: TGTGCCAGCAGCTTAGCGGGAGTATTGGATACGCAGTATTTT. The J gene is TRBJ2-3, the V gene TRBV7-9; D perhaps matches TRBD2 (5 bases). This CDR3 has 14 amino acids. The germline V and J ends were trimmed by 0 bases and 6 bases, with 10 bases remaining between them. Germline CDR1 reads SEHNR; CDR2 reads FQNEAQ (reference sequence).

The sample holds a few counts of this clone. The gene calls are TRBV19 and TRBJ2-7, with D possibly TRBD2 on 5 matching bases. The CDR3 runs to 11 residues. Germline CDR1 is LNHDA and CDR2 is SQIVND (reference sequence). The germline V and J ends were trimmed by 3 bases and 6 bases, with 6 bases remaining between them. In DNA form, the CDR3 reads TGTGCCAGTAGTATCGGGGTCGAGCAGTACTTC. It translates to CASSIGVEQYF.